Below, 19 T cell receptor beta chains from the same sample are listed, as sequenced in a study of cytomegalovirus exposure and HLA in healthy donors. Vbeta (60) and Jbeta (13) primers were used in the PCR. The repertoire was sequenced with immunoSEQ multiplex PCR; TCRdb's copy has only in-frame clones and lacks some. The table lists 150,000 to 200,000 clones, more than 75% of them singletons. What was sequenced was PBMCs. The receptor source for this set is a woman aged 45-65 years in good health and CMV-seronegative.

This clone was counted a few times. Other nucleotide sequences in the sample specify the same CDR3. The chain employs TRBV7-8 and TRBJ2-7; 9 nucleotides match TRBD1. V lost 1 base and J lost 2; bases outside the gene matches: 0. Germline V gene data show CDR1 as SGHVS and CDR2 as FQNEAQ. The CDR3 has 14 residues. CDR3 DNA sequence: TGTGCCAGCAGCTTAGGACAGGGGGCCTACGAGCAGTACTTC. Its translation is CASSLGQGAYEQYF. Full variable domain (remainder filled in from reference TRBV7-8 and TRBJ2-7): GAGVSQSPRYKVAKRGQDVALRCDPISGHVSLFWYQQALGQGPEFLTYFQNEAQLDKSGLPSDRFFAERPEGSVSTLKIQRTQQEDSAVYLCASSLGQGAYEQYFGPGTRLTVT.

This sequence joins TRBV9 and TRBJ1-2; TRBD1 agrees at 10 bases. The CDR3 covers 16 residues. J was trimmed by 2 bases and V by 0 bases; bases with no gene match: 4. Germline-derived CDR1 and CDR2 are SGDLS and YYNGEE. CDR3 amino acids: CASSVGGQGVNYGYTF. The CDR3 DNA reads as TGTGCCAGCAGCGTAGGCGGACAGGGGGTAAACTATGGCTACACCTTC. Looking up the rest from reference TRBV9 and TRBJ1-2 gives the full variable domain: DSGVTQTPKHLITATGQRVTLRCSPRSGDLSVYWYQQSLDQGLQFLIQYYNGEERAKGNILERFSAQQFPDLHSELNLSSLELGDSALYFCASSVGGQGVNYGYTFGSGTRLTVV.

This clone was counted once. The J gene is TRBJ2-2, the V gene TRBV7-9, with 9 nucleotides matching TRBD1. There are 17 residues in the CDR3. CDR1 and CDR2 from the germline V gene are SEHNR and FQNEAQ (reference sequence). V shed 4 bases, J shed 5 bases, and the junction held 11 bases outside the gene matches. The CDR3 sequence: CASSSQQTGGQTGELFF. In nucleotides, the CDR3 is TGTGCCAGCAGCTCCCAACAAACAGGGGGCCAAACCGGGGAGCTGTTTTTT.

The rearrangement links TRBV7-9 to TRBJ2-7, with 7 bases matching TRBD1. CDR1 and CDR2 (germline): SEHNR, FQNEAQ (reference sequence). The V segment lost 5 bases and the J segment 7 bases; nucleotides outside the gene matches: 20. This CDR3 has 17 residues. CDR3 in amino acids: CASSPHRGVGGWDEQYF. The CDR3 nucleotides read TGTGCCAGCAGCCCCCACAGAGGTGTAGGGGGCTGGGATGAGCAGTACTTC.

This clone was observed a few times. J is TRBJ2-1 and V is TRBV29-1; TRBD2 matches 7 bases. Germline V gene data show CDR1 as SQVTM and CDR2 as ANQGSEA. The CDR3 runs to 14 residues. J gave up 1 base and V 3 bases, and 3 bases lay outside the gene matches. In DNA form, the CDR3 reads TGCAGCGTTGAGTGGGGAGGGTCCTACAATGAGCAGTTCTTC. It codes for CSVEWGGSYNEQFF.

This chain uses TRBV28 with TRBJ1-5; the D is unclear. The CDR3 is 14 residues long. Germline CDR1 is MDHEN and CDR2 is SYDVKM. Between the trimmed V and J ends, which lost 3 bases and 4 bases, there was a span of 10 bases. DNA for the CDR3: TGTGCCAGCAGTTTTTGGCAGGATAATCAGCCCCAGCATTTT. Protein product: CASSFWQDNQPQHF.

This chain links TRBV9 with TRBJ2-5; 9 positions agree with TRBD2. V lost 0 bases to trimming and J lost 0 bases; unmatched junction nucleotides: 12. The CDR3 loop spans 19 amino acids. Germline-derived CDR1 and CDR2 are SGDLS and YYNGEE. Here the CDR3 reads CASSVDATSGPVYQETQYF. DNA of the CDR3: TGTGCCAGCAGCGTAGACGCTACTAGCGGGCCCGTGTACCAAGAGACCCAGTACTTC.

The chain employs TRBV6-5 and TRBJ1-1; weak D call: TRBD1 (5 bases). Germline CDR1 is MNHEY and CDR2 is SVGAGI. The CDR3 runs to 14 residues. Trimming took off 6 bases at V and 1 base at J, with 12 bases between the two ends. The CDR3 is CASSRQGRNTEAFF. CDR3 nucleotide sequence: TGTGCCAGCAGCCGGCAGGGTCGGAACACTGAAGCTTTCTTT.

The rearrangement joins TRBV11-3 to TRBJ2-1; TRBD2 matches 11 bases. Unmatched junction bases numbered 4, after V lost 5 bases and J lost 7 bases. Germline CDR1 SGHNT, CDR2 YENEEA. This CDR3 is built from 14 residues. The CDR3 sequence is CASSVAGGHNEQFF. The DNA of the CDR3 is TGTGCCAGCAGCGTAGCGGGGGGGCATAATGAGCAGTTCTTC.

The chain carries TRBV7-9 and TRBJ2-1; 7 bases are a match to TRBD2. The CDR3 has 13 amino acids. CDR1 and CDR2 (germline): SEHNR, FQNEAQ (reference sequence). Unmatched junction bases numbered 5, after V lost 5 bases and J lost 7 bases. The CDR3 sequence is CASSPGTKNEQFF. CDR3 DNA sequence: TGTGCCAGCAGCCCCGGGACTAAGAATGAGCAGTTCTTC. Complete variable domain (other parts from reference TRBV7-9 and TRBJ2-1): DTGVSQNPRHKITKRGQNVTFRCDPISEHNRLYWYRQTLGQGPEFLTYFQNEAQLEKSRLLSDRFSAERPKGSFSTLEIQRTEQGDSAMYLCASSPGTKNEQFFGPGTRLTVL.

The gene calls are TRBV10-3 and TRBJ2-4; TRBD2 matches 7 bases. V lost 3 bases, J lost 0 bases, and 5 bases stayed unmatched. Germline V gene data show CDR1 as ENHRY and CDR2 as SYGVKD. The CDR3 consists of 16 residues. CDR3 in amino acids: CAISERGEVAKNIQYF. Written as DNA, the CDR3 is TGTGCCATCAGTGAACGGGGGGAGGTAGCCAAAAACATTCAGTACTTC.

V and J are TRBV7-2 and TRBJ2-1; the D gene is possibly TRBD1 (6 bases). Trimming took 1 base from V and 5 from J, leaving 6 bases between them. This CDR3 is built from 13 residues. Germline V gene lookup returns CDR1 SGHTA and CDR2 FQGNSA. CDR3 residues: CASSLDRDNEQFF. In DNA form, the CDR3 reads TGTGCCAGCAGCTTAGACAGGGACAATGAGCAGTTCTTC.

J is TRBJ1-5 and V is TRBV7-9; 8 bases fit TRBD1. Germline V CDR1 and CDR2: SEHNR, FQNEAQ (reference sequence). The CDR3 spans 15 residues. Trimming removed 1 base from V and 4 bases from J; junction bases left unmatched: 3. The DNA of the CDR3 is TGTGCCAGCAGCTTAGATCAGGGGGCGAATCAGCCCCAGCATTTT. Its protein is CASSLDQGANQPQHF.

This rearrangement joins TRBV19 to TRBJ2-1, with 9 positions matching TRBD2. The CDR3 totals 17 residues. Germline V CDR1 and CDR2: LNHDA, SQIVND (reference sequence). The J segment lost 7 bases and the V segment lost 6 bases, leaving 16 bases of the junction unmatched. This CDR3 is CASRTRGARGGLNEQFF. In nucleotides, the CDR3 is TGTGCCAGTAGGACCCGGGGCGCGCGGGGGGGCTTAAATGAGCAGTTCTTC.

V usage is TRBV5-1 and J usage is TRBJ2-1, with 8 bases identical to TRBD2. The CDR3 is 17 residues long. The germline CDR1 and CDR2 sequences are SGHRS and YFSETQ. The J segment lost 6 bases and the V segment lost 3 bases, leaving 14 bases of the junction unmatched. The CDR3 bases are TGCGCCAGCAGCTCTCCTCCCTTCGGGACTAGTCGCAATGAGCAGTTCTTC. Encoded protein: CASSSPPFGTSRNEQFF.

CDR3: CASSDGGTHRNQPQHF. The CDR3, as DNA: TGTGCCAGCAGTGATGGGGGGACTCACAGAAATCAGCCCCAGCATTTT. The V and J genes are TRBV6-1 and TRBJ1-5; TRBD1 might be the D (5 bases). Germline V gives CDR1 MNHNS, CDR2 SASEGT. V was cut by 3 bases and J by 4 bases, with 16 bases left in between. The CDR3 runs 16 residues.

CDR3 amino acids: CASSQTTGTENTEAFF. The CDR3 coding sequence is TGTGCCAGCAGCCAGACAACCGGGACAGAGAACACTGAAGCTTTCTTT. The chain links TRBV13 to TRBJ1-1, with 7 bases that match TRBD1. V shed 5 bases and J 1 base; nucleotides not matched to a gene: 10. The CDR3 length is 16 residues. In germline, CDR1 is PRHDT, CDR2 FYEKMQ (reference sequence).

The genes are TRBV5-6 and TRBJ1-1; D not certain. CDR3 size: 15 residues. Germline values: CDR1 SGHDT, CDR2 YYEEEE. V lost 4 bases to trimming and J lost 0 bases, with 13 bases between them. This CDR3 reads CASSPHGGMNTEAFF. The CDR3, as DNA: TGTGCCAGCAGCCCCCACGGAGGGATGAACACTGAAGCTTTCTTT.

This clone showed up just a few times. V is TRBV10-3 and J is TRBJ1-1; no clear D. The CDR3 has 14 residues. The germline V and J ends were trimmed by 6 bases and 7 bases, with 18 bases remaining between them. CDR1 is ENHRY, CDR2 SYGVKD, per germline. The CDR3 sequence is CAISAVRLSREAFF. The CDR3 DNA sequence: TGTGCCATCAGCGCGGTGAGGTTGAGTCGTGAAGCTTTCTTT.